One and the same sample provided the 5 T cell receptor beta chains below, sequenced in a study of blood T cell repertoires in COVID-19. Clones were sequenced by immunoSEQ multiplex PCR, and TCRdb holds only the in-frame ones, with some missing. The sample lists about 180,000 clones; approximately 85% were seen once. Material: PBMCs or T cells enriched from blood (not recorded which). These TCRs come from a woman under 30 who had recovered from COVID-19.

The chain couples TRBV27 to TRBJ2-7, with TRBD2 as a possible D gene (6 bases). The CDR3 runs 15 residues. Germline-derived CDR1 and CDR2 are MNHEY and SMNVEV (reference sequence). The germline V and J ends were trimmed by 4 bases and 0 bases, with 13 bases remaining between them. CDR3: CASSWGAGRSYEQYF. The CDR3 DNA reads TGTGCCAGCAGTTGGGGCGCGGGACGCTCCTACGAGCAGTACTTC.

The chain is built from TRBV24-1 and TRBJ1-2, with TRBD1 matching over 8 bases. CDR1 is KGHDR and CDR2 is SFDVKD in the germline V gene. The junction had 9 bases not matched to a gene; V was cut back by 4 bases and J by 6 bases. This CDR3 has 15 residues. The CDR3 nucleotides are TGTGCCACCAGTGACGCTACAGGGGGATCTGATGGCTACACCTTC. It codes for CATSDATGGSDGYTF.

This clone was seen only once. The J gene is TRBJ1-5, the V gene TRBV5-8, with D hard to call. V lost 3 bases and J 4 bases, leaving 14 bases between the germline ends. The CDR3 consists of 15 residues. Germline V gene lookup returns CDR1 SGHTS and CDR2 YDEGEE. The CDR3 loop is CASSSLRGRNQPQHF. The CDR3 DNA is TGTGCCAGCAGCTCCCTTCGCGGCAGAAATCAGCCCCAGCATTTT.

The V and J genes are TRBV2 and TRBJ1-1; no definite D call. With 8 bases removed from V and 5 bases from J, the gap between germline ends came to 12 bases. The CDR3 extends over 12 amino acids. The germline gives CDR1 SNHLY, CDR2 FYNNEI. CDR3 bases: TGTGCCAGCCGGGCGGGATTGACTGAAGCTTTCTTT. Translating gives CASRAGLTEAFF.

The CDR3 loop reads CASSVLSSYEQYF. The CDR3, as DNA: TGTGCCAGCAGTGTTTTGTCGTCCTACGAGCAGTACTTC. The rearrangement joins TRBV2 to TRBJ2-7, with D unresolved. The CDR3 extends over 13 amino acids. Germline V gives CDR1 SNHLY, CDR2 FYNNEI. With 4 bases removed from V and 1 base from J, the gap between germline ends came to 8 bases.